This TCR beta chain was identified during a study of shared clonotypes between healthy human individuals. The study, taken as a whole, reports: Among the subsets, naive ones generally showed larger estimated richness than memory ones. The generation probabilities recorded for non-shared clonotypes fell below those of clonotypes shared by all four donors.

Measured with immunoSEQ multiplex PCR; TCRdb has only the in-frame clones, and not every one. The sample shows 950,000 to 1,100,000 clones, under 80% of them seen only once. Worth noting for this clone: Its antigen is currently unknown.

Participating donors were healthy, HIV-negative adults free of recent acute infections or vaccinations. Source material: memory CD4+ T cells sorted from blood. The subset is: CD45RA-negative fraction. The clonotype comes from a young man in good health.

CDR3 amino acids: CASSDIQVANYGYTF. CDR3 nucleotide sequence: TGTGCCAGCAGTGATATACAAGTAGCTAACTATGGCTACACCTTC. V is TRBV25-1 and J is TRBJ1-2; D unresolved. V was cut by 3 bases and J by 0 bases, with 11 bases left in between. CDR3 length equals 15 residues. Germline V gene sequence: CDR1 MGHDK, CDR2 SYGVNS.